The 23 T cell receptor beta chains presented below share a single source sample, sequenced in a study of beta chain features in type 1 diabetes. Every isolated RNA sample was fully reverse transcribed, so sequencing captured expressed TCRB transcripts. Here immunoSEQ multiplex PCR was the method, and the copy in TCRdb shows in-frame clones only, minus some. The sample shows almost 350,000 clones, around 20% of them seen only once. The sequenced sample was naive CD4+ T cells from blood. The receptors derive from a woman in her late teens or twenties in good health.

This clone was counted between two and nine times. The chain joins TRBV6-1 to TRBJ2-3; 9 bases agree with TRBD1. The germline V gene encodes CDR1 MNHNS and CDR2 SASEGT. J gave up 1 base and V 3 bases, and 2 bases lay outside the gene matches. The CDR3 is 15 amino acids. For the CDR3, the DNA is TGTGCCAGCAGTGAGCGGACAGGGGGCACAGATACGCAGTATTTT. It is translated as CASSERTGGTDTQYF.

V and J are TRBV9 and TRBJ1-1, with D unclear. The V gene's germline CDR1 is SGDLS and CDR2 YYNGEE. This CDR3 is 15 amino acids long. Deletions cut 0 bases from V and 0 bases from J, with 9 bases between. The CDR3 loop reads CASSVDGLLNTEAFF. In DNA, the CDR3 is TGTGCCAGCAGCGTAGACGGACTGTTGAACACTGAAGCTTTCTTT.

The J gene is TRBJ2-1, the V gene TRBV10-3, with TRBD2 identical over 11 bases. CDR1 is ENHRY and CDR2 is SYGVKD in the germline V gene. The J segment lost 5 bases and the V segment lost 6 bases, leaving 9 bases of the junction unmatched. The CDR3 covers 16 residues. The CDR3 DNA sequence: TGTGCCATCAGCGGACTAGCGGGTCGGACAGACAATGAGCAGTTCTTC. Translated: CAISGLAGRTDNEQFF.

The chain employs TRBV4-3 and TRBJ2-6; TRBD2 might be the D (6 bases). The CDR3 is 18 amino acids. Trimming took off 1 base at V and 4 bases at J, with 17 bases between the two ends. Germline values: CDR1 LGHNA, CDR2 YSLEER. The DNA of the CDR3 is TGCGCCAGCAGCCAAGTTGGAACCGGGGGTGAGGGGGCCAACGTCCTGACTTTC. It encodes CASSQVGTGGEGANVLTF.

The V call is TRBV9, the J call TRBJ2-5; TRBD1 aligns across 7 bases. Unmatched junction bases numbered 10, after V lost 4 bases and J lost 4 bases. This CDR3 spans 15 amino acids. Germline loops: CDR1 SGDLS, CDR2 YYNGEE. The chain's CDR3 is CASSPRQGLGETQYF. The CDR3 DNA is TGTGCCAGCAGCCCTCGACAGGGTCTCGGAGAGACCCAGTACTTC.

A few counts support this clone. The chain combines TRBV2 with TRBJ2-5; possible D gene TRBD1, 5 bases. Looked up from germline, CDR1 is SNHLY and CDR2 is FYNNEI. The CDR3 is made up of 14 amino acids. Trimming took 7 bases from V and 1 from J, leaving 13 bases between them. Here the CDR3 DNA reads TGTGCCAGCAATCCCCTACAGGTCCAAGAGACCCAGTACTTC. This gives the protein CASNPLQVQETQYF.

This rearrangement joins TRBV9 to TRBJ2-3; tentative D call: TRBD2 (5 bases). Germline V gene sequence: CDR1 SGDLS, CDR2 YYNGEE. Trimming cost V 0 bases and J 1 base, with 6 bases left between them. The length of the CDR3 is 14 residues. The CDR3 DNA is TGTGCCAGCAGCGTAGAGAGGGGCACAGATACGCAGTATTTT. Protein: CASSVERGTDTQYF.

J is TRBJ2-3 and V is TRBV5-1; 7 bases are shared with TRBD2. The CDR3 has 15 residues. V shed 3 bases and J 6 bases; nucleotides not matched to a gene: 10. CDR1 is SGHRS and CDR2 is YFSETQ in the germline V gene. The CDR3 spells CASSWGLARGDTQYF. CDR3 DNA: TGCGCCAGCAGCTGGGGATTGGCGCGGGGGGATACGCAGTATTTT.

This clone appeared a few times. The chain joins TRBV4-1 to TRBJ2-1; 7 bases fit TRBD2. This CDR3 has 16 amino acids. From germline, CDR1 is MGHRA and CDR2 YSYEKL. With 3 bases clipped from V and 5 bases from J, the junction kept 10 bases outside the gene matches. The CDR3 region is CASSQPGTTVNNEQFF. The CDR3 DNA sequence: TGCGCCAGCAGCCAGCCCGGGACTACAGTCAACAATGAGCAGTTCTTC.

The chain links TRBV2 to TRBJ2-3; D not resolved. Looked up from germline, CDR1 is SNHLY and CDR2 is FYNNEI. CDR3 length: 11 residues. V lost 4 bases to trimming and J lost 4 bases, with 3 bases between them. The CDR3 DNA sequence: TGTGCCAGCAGTGCAGCAGATACGCAGTATTTT. It specifies CASSAADTQYF.

This chain joins TRBV5-4 and TRBJ1-5, with D possibly being TRBD1 (5 bases). This CDR3 contains 15 residues. Trimming stripped 0 bases from V and 4 bases from J, with 11 bases between. The germline CDR1 and CDR2 sequences are SGHNT and YYREEE (reference sequence). The CDR3 DNA is TGTGCCAGCAGCTTGGGCGGGGGTGAGAATCAGCCCCAGCATTTT. It is translated as CASSLGGGENQPQHF.

The chain links TRBV5-1 to TRBJ2-1, with 9 bases matching TRBD2. The trim removed 5 bases at V and 9 bases at J, leaving 18 bases unmatched. CDR1 SGHRS and CDR2 YFSETQ come from the germline V gene. This CDR3 has 17 residues. The CDR3 DNA follows: TGCGCCAGCAGGCCCCCAGGTGGCGGGGGGGCCTACGGTGAGCAGTTCTTC. This sequence encodes CASRPPGGGGAYGEQFF.

This clone has only a few counts. V is TRBV30 and J is TRBJ1-2, with D hard to call. Trimming stripped 4 bases from V and 14 bases from J, with 17 bases between. Germline CDR1 and CDR2: GTSNPN and SVGIG (reference sequence). This CDR3 region has 11 residues. CDR3 sequence (DNA): TGTGCCTGGACGCCTACCCCGACGGGTACCTTC. Its translation is CAWTPTPTGTF.

This chain links TRBV12-5 with TRBJ2-2; a possible D gene is TRBD1 (5 bases). The CDR3 spans 13 residues. Germline V gene sequence: CDR1 LGHNT, CDR2 FRNRAP. V lost 7 bases and J lost 5, with 11 bases in between. For the CDR3, the DNA is TGTGCTAGTGATCCAGGGTGGACCGGGGAGCTGTTTTTT. It codes for CASDPGWTGELFF.

This clone has just a few counts. The rearrangement links TRBV28 to TRBJ1-2; D gene ambiguous. The CDR3 consists of 14 residues. The V and J ends lost 4 bases and 7 bases respectively, with 16 bases between them. The V gene's germline CDR1 is MDHEN and CDR2 SYDVKM. The CDR3 reads CASSYAYSRGGYTF. CDR3 DNA sequence: TGTGCCAGCAGTTATGCCTACTCAAGAGGTGGCTACACCTTC.

A word on this clone: The junction shows a germline mismatch at one end, possibly a read error. The chain has TRBV7-7 and TRBJ2-1; possible D gene TRBD2, 6 bases. There are 13 residues in the CDR3. Germline V CDR1 and CDR2: SSHAT, FNYEAQ (reference sequence). CDR3 protein: CASSSGTSAQQFF. The CDR3 DNA follows: TGTGCTAGCAGCTCGGGGACTTCCGCACAGCAGTTCTTC.

The chain uses TRBV14 and TRBJ2-1; D unresolved. CDR3 length: 13 amino acids. Looked up from germline, CDR1 is SGHDN and CDR2 is FVKESK. V dropped 0 bases and J dropped 10 bases, with 10 bases sitting between them. The CDR3 sequence is CASSQERRGEQFF. The CDR3 region has the DNA TGTGCCAGCAGCCAAGAGAGGAGAGGCGAGCAGTTCTTC. Complete variable domain (other parts from reference TRBV14 and TRBJ2-1): EAGVTQFPSHSVIEKGQTVTLRCDPISGHDNLYWYRRVMGKEIKFLLHFVKESKQDESGMPNNRFLAERTGGTYSTLKVQPAELEDSGVYFCASSQERRGEQFFGPGTRLTVL.

Points on this clone: The same CDR3 can be traced to other DNA sequences in this sample. The V call is TRBV7-9, the J call TRBJ1-1, with 8 bases lining up with TRBD1. Germline loops: CDR1 SEHNR, CDR2 FQNEAQ (reference sequence). The ends lost 1 base at V and 0 bases at J; junction bases unmatched: 1. CDR3 length: 15 amino acids. The CDR3 sequence: CASSLGQGLNTEAFF. The DNA for the CDR3 is TGTGCCAGCAGCTTAGGACAGGGGTTGAACACTGAAGCTTTCTTT.

A few counts support this clone. CDR3 DNA: TGTGCCAGCAGCAGCGGACCAAGTGAAAAACTGTTTTTT. It specifies CASSSGPSEKLFF. V gene TRBV7-2 combines with J gene TRBJ1-4; D is ambiguous. Germline V CDR1 and CDR2: SGHTA, FQGNSA. The ends were cut back, 5 bases at V and 7 bases at J, with 11 bases in the middle. This CDR3 has 13 residues.

The chain links TRBV29-1 to TRBJ1-2, with unresolved D. Germline values: CDR1 SQVTM, CDR2 ANQGSEA. This CDR3 contains 14 residues. Trimming took off 0 bases at V and 7 bases at J, with 15 bases between the two ends. The CDR3 loop reads CSVEERTSRVGYTF. The CDR3, as DNA: TGCAGCGTTGAAGAAAGAACTTCGAGGGTTGGCTACACCTTC.

Only a few counts were recorded for this clone. This chain connects TRBV6-1 to TRBJ2-4; TRBD1 matches at 10 bases. The CDR3 spans 13 residues. From germline, CDR1 is MNHNS and CDR2 SASEGT. After removal of 6 bases from V and 7 bases from J, the junction contained 3 bases not matched to a gene. The CDR3 loop is CASRGTGVNIQYF. The CDR3 DNA is TGTGCCAGCAGAGGGACAGGGGTGAACATTCAGTACTTC.

There are a few counts of this clone. J is TRBJ2-7 and V is TRBV7-6; 8 bases agree with TRBD2. This CDR3 has 16 residues. The V gene end was trimmed by 5 bases and the J gene end by 1 base; junction bases not matched to a gene: 10. Germline values: CDR1 SGHVS, CDR2 FNYEAQ. The CDR3 DNA follows: TGTGCCAGCAGCCAGCGGGGGCACAGCGCATCCTACGAGCAGTACTTC. It specifies CASSQRGHSASYEQYF.

The count of this clone is one. The J gene is TRBJ1-2, the V gene TRBV9; 8 nucleotides align to TRBD1. The CDR3 consists of 14 residues. The V gene end was trimmed by 4 bases and the J gene end by 4 bases; junction bases not matched to a gene: 6. CDR1 is SGDLS and CDR2 is YYNGEE in the germline V gene. CDR3 protein: CASSRTGPFYGYTF. The CDR3 nucleotides read TGTGCCAGCAGCCGGACAGGGCCCTTCTATGGCTACACCTTC.